Listed here are 4 T cell receptor beta chains from one sample, sequenced in a study of OX40 agonist ivuxolimab in advanced cancers. Clones were sequenced by immunoSEQ multiplex PCR, and TCRdb holds only the in-frame ones, with some missing. Here the sample spans about 120,000 clones, around 89% being singletons. The sample consisted of CD4+ or CD8+ T cells sorted from blood, taken in a trial of the OX40 agonist ivuxolimab. The receptors derive from an adult with an advanced solid tumor such as melanoma, head and neck, liver or kidney cancer.

The genes are TRBV2 and TRBJ1-4; D not resolved. This CDR3 comprises 13 residues. Between the trimmed V and J ends, which lost 6 bases and 7 bases, there was a span of 12 bases. Germline lookup yields CDR1 SNHLY and CDR2 FYNNEI. CDR3 DNA: TGTGCCAGCAGGACGGGGTTATTTGAAAAACTGTTTTTT. It encodes CASRTGLFEKLFF.

The rearrangement joins TRBV30 to TRBJ1-1; D gene uncertain. The CDR3 spans 13 residues. Germline loops: CDR1 GTSNPN, CDR2 SVGIG (reference sequence). V was cut by 0 bases and J by 3 bases, with 8 bases left in between. This CDR3 is CAWSVLGDTEAFF. In DNA form, the CDR3 reads TGTGCCTGGAGTGTACTGGGAGACACTGAAGCTTTCTTT.

This clone was observed a single time. The chain carries TRBV21-1 and TRBJ1-1; the D segment call TRBD1 is taken from the table without a DNA check. TRBV21-1 is a known pseudogene. This CDR3 has 16 amino acids. The CDR3 sequence is CASRRKGQIMNTEAFF. The CDR3 DNA reads as TGTGCCAGCCGGCGTAAGGGACAGATCATGAACACTGAAGCTTTCTTT.

The chain carries TRBV30 and TRBJ1-5; 7 bases agree with TRBD1. The CDR3 consists of 14 residues. CDR1 and CDR2 from the germline V gene are GTSNPN and SVGIG (reference sequence). With 1 base clipped from V and 4 bases from J, the junction kept 4 bases outside the gene matches. The CDR3 nucleotides read TGTGCCTGGAGTGAGGGACAGCGGAATCAGCCCCAGCATTTT. Protein product: CAWSEGQRNQPQHF.